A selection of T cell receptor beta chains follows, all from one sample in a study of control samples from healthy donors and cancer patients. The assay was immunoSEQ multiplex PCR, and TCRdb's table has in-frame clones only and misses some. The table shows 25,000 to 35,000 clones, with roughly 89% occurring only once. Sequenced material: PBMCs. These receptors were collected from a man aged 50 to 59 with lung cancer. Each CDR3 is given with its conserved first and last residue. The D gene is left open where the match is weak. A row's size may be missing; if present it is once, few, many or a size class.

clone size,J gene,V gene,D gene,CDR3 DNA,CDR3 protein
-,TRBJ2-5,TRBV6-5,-,TGTGCCACCCGCGGGGAATATAGGGAGACCCAGTACTTC,CATRGEYRETQYF
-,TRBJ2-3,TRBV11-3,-,TGTGCCAGCAGCTTACAGGGCACAGATACGCAGTATTTT,CASSLQGTDTQYF
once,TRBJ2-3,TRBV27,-,TGTGCCAGCAGTTTAAGCTATAGCACAGATACGCAGTATTTT,CASSLSYSTDTQYF
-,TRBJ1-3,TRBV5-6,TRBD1,TGTGCCAGCAGCTTGGGGGGACAGTACTCTGGAAACACCATATATTTT,CASSLGGQYSGNTIYF
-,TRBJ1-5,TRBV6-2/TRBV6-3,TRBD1,TGTGCCAGCAGCGAGACAGGGATGAGTTATCAGCCCCAGCATTTT,CASSETGMSYQPQHF
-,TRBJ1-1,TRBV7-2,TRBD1,TGTGCCAGCAGCTTAAACCCCCCTGGACAGGCGGGCCGGGTAGCTTTCTTT,CASSLNPPGQAGRVAFF
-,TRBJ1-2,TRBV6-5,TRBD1,TGTGCCAGCAGTTACTATGGGACAGATTATGGCTACACCTTC,CASSYYGTDYGYTF
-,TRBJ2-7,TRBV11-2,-,TGTGCCAGCAGCTTAGTGGATCTGTACTTC,CASSLVDLYF
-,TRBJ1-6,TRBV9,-,TGTGCCAGCAGCGGTGACGGTCTAGGTGATTCACCCCTCCACTTT,CASSGDGLGDSPLHF
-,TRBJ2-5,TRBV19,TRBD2,TGTGCCAGTTCCCCCCCGGGCGGGGGGGCTCAAGAGACCCAGTACTTC,CASSPPGGGAQETQYF
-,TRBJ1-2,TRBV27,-,TGTGCCAGCAGTTTGGGGACCGACGGTAACTATGGCTACACCTTC,CASSLGTDGNYGYTF
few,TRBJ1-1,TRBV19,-,TGTGCCAGTACCCCCCAGGTGAACACTGAAGCTTTCTTT,CASTPQVNTEAFF
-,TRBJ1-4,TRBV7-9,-,TGTGCCAGCAGCAGTGGACAGCCTATTACAACTAATGAAAAACTGTTTTTT,CASSSGQPITTNEKLFF
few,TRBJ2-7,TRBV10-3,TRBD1,TGTGCCAGCCAAAGACAGGGTAGCGAGCAGTACTTC,CASQRQGSEQYF
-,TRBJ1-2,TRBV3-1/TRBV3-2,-,TGTGCCAGCAGCCAAGGGGGCTCGGATGGCTACACCTTC,CASSQGGSDGYTF
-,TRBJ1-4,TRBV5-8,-,TGTGCCAGCAGCTCCCGTCCGGGGGGTGAAAAACTGTTTTTT,CASSSRPGGEKLFF
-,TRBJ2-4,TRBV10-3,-,TGTGCCATCAGTGAGTCGGGGAGGTCAGCCAAAAACATTCAGTACTTC,CAISESGRSAKNIQYF
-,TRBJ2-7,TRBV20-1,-,TGCAGTGCTAGTGGGAACGAGCAGTACTTC,CSASGNEQYF
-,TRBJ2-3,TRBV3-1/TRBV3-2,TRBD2,TGTGCCAGCAGCTCGGTACTAGCGGGGAGTAGCACAGATACGCAGTATTTT,CASSSVLAGSSTDTQYF
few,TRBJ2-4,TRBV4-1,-,TGCGCCAGCAGCCAAGATGGAGGGGGGCTAGCCAAAAACATTCAGTACTTC,CASSQDGGGLAKNIQYF
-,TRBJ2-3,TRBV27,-,TGTGCCAGCAGTTTGTCTGGCACTAGCACAGATACGCAGTATTTT,CASSLSGTSTDTQYF
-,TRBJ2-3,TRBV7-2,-,TGTGCCAGCAGCCCCCAGGGCAGCTTAAGCACAGATACGCAGTATTTT,CASSPQGSLSTDTQYF
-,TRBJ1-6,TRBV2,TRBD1,TGTGCCAGCAGTGAACAGGGGGATAATTCACCCCTCCACTTT,CASSEQGDNSPLHF
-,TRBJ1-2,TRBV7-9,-,TGTGCCAGCAGCTCGGGGATTAAACATGGCTACACCTTC,CASSSGIKHGYTF
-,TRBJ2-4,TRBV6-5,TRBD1,TGTGCCAGCCAACCCCAGGGGGCGAGGAACATTCAGTACTTC,CASQPQGARNIQYF
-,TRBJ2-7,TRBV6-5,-,TGTGCCAGCCGGGCGGGGACAGATTACGAGCAGTACTTC,CASRAGTDYEQYF
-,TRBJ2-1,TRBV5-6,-,TGTGCCAGCAGCTCAACGGGGGAGTACTCCTACAATGAGCAGTTCTTC,CASSSTGEYSYNEQFF
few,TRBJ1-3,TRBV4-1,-,TGCGCCAGCAGCCAAGGGCGGGCTCACTCTGGAAACACCATATATTTT,CASSQGRAHSGNTIYF
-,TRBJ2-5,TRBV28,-,TGTGCCAGCAGTCCCTCGTATTACGGGACACCCCAGTACTTC,CASSPSYYGTPQYF
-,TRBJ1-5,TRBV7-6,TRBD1,TGTGCCAGCAGCCCTCGGACAGGGGTCGACAATCAGCCCCAGCATTTT,CASSPRTGVDNQPQHF
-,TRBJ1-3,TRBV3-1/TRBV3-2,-,TGTGCCAGCAGCCAAGGAACTTGGGGCTCTGGAAACACCATATATTTT,CASSQGTWGSGNTIYF
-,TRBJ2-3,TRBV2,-,TGTGCCAGCCCTTTGGGAGCCGGGGGAGCTAGCACAGATACGCAGTATTTT,CASPLGAGGASTDTQYF
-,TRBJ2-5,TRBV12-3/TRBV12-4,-,TGTGCCAGCAGTTTCGGGCAGCGGGAGACCCAGTACTTC,CASSFGQRETQYF
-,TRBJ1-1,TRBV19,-,TGTGCCAGTAGTATAGATTTTTCGGGAATCCAAGCTTTCTTT,CASSIDFSGIQAFF
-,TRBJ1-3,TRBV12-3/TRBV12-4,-,TGTGCCAGCAGTTTCGGAAACACCATATATTTT,CASSFGNTIYF
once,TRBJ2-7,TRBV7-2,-,TGTGCCAGCAGCGCGGACATGTTCTACGAGCAGTACTTC,CASSADMFYEQYF
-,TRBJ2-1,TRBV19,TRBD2,TGTGCCAGTAGTATAGACGGGGGGGTGTACAATGAGCAGTTCTTC,CASSIDGGVYNEQFF
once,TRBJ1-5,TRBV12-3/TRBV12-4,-,TGTGCCAGCAGTCCCGACAGCATGGCCCAGCATTTT,CASSPDSMAQHF
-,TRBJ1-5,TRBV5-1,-,TGCGCCAGCAGCCTGGGGGAGGATCAGCCCCAGCATTTT,CASSLGEDQPQHF
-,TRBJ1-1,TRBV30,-,TGTGCCTGGACCAACCCCGACACTGAAGCTTTCTTT,CAWTNPDTEAFF
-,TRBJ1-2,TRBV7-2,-,TGTGCCAGCAGCTTAAGGTTCGGAGGGAATGGCTACACCTTC,CASSLRFGGNGYTF
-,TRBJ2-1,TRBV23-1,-,TGCGCCAGCAGTCAATCGGGCCGGGGCGGTGAGCAGTTCTTC,CASSQSGRGGEQFF
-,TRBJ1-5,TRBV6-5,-,TGTGCCAGCAGTTACGGCGGGACGGGACAGCCCCAGCATTTT,CASSYGGTGQPQHF
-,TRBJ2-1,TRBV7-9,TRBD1,TGTGCCAGCAGCTCTGGACAGGGGGAACTCTACAATGAGCAGTTCTTC,CASSSGQGELYNEQFF
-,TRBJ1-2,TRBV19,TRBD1,TGTGCCAGTAGTAAACAGGGGGTAAACTATGGCTACACCTTC,CASSKQGVNYGYTF
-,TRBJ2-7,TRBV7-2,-,TGTGCCAGCAGCCCCTTGGGGGGGCGGCCCTACGAGCAGTACTTC,CASSPLGGRPYEQYF